The clone carrying this T cell receptor (beta chain) was seen ten or more times. This entry comes from a study of T-cell memory formation after mild COVID-19. From the 5' RACE reads, TCRdb called clonotypes with MiXCR, one entry per CDR3 protein. The sample consists of 35,000 to 50,000 distinct CDR3 sequences, 6% to 8.5% of them appearing once. Germline CDR1 and CDR2: SGHRS and YFSETQ. The V end was cut by 0 bases, the J end by 0 bases, with 10 bases between. The CDR3 is 15 amino acids. This clonotype originated in an adult who had mild COVID-19 (a few samples of this study predate the infection). Cell type and time point are not known. Source material: PBMCs or a T cell subset sorted from them (not recorded which). The chain employs TRBV5-1 and TRBJ2-7, with D perhaps assigned TRBD1 or TRBD2 (5 bases each). For the CDR3, the DNA is TGCGCCAGCAGCTTGGGCGCAGGGAGCTCCTACGAGCAGTACTTC. This sequence encodes CASSLGAGSSYEQYF. Drawing the rest from reference TRBV5-1 and TRBJ2-7, the complete variable domain is KAGVTQTPRYLIKTRGQQVTLSCSPISGHRSVSWYQQTPGQGLQFLFEYFSETQRNKGNFPGRFSGRQFSNSRSEMNVSTLELGDSALYLCASSLGAGSSYEQYFGPGTRLTVT.